Each of the 5 T cell receptor beta chains below was sequenced from the same sample in a study of T-cell reconstitution after alpha-beta-depleted transplantation in children. For TCRbeta, the library was prepared with unique molecular identifiers. One entry per CDR3 protein results from TCRdb running MiXCR on the PCR reads. The sample yields 350,000 to 500,000 distinct CDR3 sequences, 43% seen once. This material consisted of PBMCs, taken before TCRalphabeta/CD19-depleted stem cell transplant. The origin of the receptors is a girl aged 2 to 10 with aplastic anemia, due to receive a stem cell transplant.

The V and J genes are TRBV9 and TRBJ2-1; the D gene is possibly TRBD2 (6 bases). Germline values: CDR1 SGDLS, CDR2 YYNGEE. CDR3 size: 16 residues. The V gene lost 0 bases and the J gene lost 9 bases, with 19 bases spanning the gap. The CDR3 protein is CASSVGGDGRRGEQFF. CDR3 nucleotides: TGTGCCAGCAGCGTAGGAGGGGACGGAAGGAGGGGTGAGCAGTTCTTC.

V and J are TRBV20-1 and TRBJ2-5, with a tentative D call TRBD2 (5 bases). The CDR3 runs to 13 residues. CDR1 is DFQATT and CDR2 is SNEGSKA in the germline V gene (reference sequence). The V gene lost 3 bases and the J gene lost 4 bases, with 12 bases spanning the gap. The DNA for the CDR3 is TGCAGTGCTAGCCTAGCCGGCAGAGAGACCCAGTACTTC. It yields the protein CSASLAGRETQYF.

This clonotype was seen a handful of times. The chain uses TRBV4-2 and TRBJ1-2, with D possibly being TRBD1 (6 bases). The CDR3 runs 16 residues. Trimming stripped 0 bases from V and 6 bases from J, with 17 bases between. Germline lookup yields CDR1 LGHNA and CDR2 YNFKEQ. The CDR3 DNA reads as TGTGCCAGCAGCCAAGAGACGGCCGGGGGCACTCATGGCTACACCTTC. Translating gives CASSQETAGGTHGYTF.

V is TRBV4-1 and J is TRBJ2-7, with 11 bases lining up with TRBD2. This CDR3 has 15 amino acids. V lost 6 bases and J lost 2; bases outside the gene matches: 6. The V gene's germline CDR1 is MGHRA and CDR2 YSYEKL. In DNA, the CDR3 is TGCGCCAGCAGACCCGGGACTAGCGGCCCCTACGAGCAGTACTTC. It codes for CASRPGTSGPYEQYF.

This clonotype was seen at least ten times. The CDR3 coding sequence is TGTGCCAGCAGCTTCGGGACGGTAGCCAAAAACATTCAGTACTTC. Translated, it gives CASSFGTVAKNIQYF. The rearrangement uses TRBV13 and TRBJ2-4; the D gene could be TRBD1 or TRBD2 (5 bases each). Germline V gene sequence: CDR1 PRHDT, CDR2 FYEKMQ (reference sequence). The CDR3 is 15 residues long. Trimming left V 3 bases short and J 0 bases short, with 9 bases between.